The 15 T cell receptor beta chains listed next were all sequenced from one sample in a study of T cell responses to AZD1222 COVID-19 vaccine. TCRdb's table, derived via immunoSEQ multiplex PCR, lists solely in-frame clones and lacks some. Altogether hundreds of thousands of clones are present, approximately 94% being singletons, with the ten largest covering 1%. Sequences were derived from peripheral blood, sampled on day 0 of MenACWY control vaccination. The receptors stem from an adult in good health.

This clone was seen only once. The chain is built from TRBV6-5 and TRBJ1-5; TRBD1 might be the D (5 bases). CDR1 and CDR2 from the germline V gene are MNHEY and SVGAGI. The CDR3 loop spans 14 amino acids. V lost 7 bases, J lost 7 bases, and 17 bases lay in between. The CDR3 region has the DNA TGTGCCAGCACCTTAGGAAGGGGCGAACAGCCCCAGCATTTT. Its protein is CASTLGRGEQPQHF.

The chain employs TRBV5-4 and TRBJ1-1, with D possibly TRBD1 on 5 matching bases. Germline CDR1 is SGHNT and CDR2 is YYREEE (reference sequence). V was shortened by 4 bases and J by 1 base, with 20 bases between the two germline ends. The CDR3 totals 17 residues. The CDR3 spells CASSPQGLGRPNTEAFF. The CDR3 DNA sequence: TGTGCCAGCAGCCCGCAGGGTCTAGGGCGTCCGAACACTGAAGCTTTCTTT.

The genes are TRBV7-9 and TRBJ1-1, with 10 bases that match TRBD1. V lost 0 bases to trimming and J lost 10 bases; unmatched junction nucleotides: 11. Looked up from germline, CDR1 is SEHNR and CDR2 is FQNEAQ (reference sequence). This CDR3 is built from 16 residues. The CDR3 protein is CASSLATGTGAGRAFF. In nucleotides, the CDR3 is TGTGCCAGCAGCTTAGCCACCGGGACAGGGGCTGGGCGAGCTTTCTTT.

About this clone: Its ends do not fully match the called genes, so a read error is possible. V and J are TRBV7-8 and TRBJ1-5; D remains unclear. CDR3 length: 12 amino acids. The germline CDR1 and CDR2 sequences are SGHVS and FQNEAQ. Written as DNA, the CDR3 is TGTGCCAGCAGCCTCTTGGGCGGCCTTCGTGATTTT. This translates into CASSLLGGLRDF.

The CDR3 DNA is TGTGCCAGCAGACCCCGGGACAGGGCCTATGGCTACACCTTC. It codes for CASRPRDRAYGYTF. The rearrangement links TRBV6-5 to TRBJ1-2; 9 positions agree with TRBD1. The germline V gene has CDR1 MNHEY and CDR2 SVGAGI. V gave up 6 bases and J gave up 4 bases; unmatched junction bases: 6. There are 14 residues in the CDR3.

The genes are TRBV2 and TRBJ1-4; D remains ambiguous. V lost 5 bases and J 8 bases, leaving 9 bases between the germline ends. Germline V gene lookup returns CDR1 SNHLY and CDR2 FYNNEI. The CDR3 spans 12 residues. The CDR3 DNA reads as TGTGCCAGCAGTTTCATATTAGAAAAACTGTTTTTT. Translation: CASSFILEKLFF.

This chain connects TRBV28 to TRBJ1-4; D is unclear. The CDR3 runs to 13 residues. Trimming removed 6 bases at V and 0 bases at J, with 5 bases between. Germline CDR1 and CDR2: MDHEN and SYDVKM. The CDR3 nucleotides read TGTGCCAGCAGGGGTCCAACTAATGAAAAACTGTTTTTT. It translates to CASRGPTNEKLFF.

The rearrangement joins TRBV29-1 to TRBJ2-5, with D tentatively TRBD2 (5 bases). V shed 7 bases and J shed 4 bases, with 13 bases lying between them. The V gene's germline CDR1 is SQVTM and CDR2 ANQGSEA. The CDR3 covers 12 residues. The CDR3: CSARSGVETQYF. In DNA, the CDR3 is TGCAGCGCCCGAAGCGGCGTAGAGACCCAGTACTTC.

V gene TRBV4-1 combines with J gene TRBJ1-1; the D is unclear. V was cut by 0 bases and J by 0 bases, with 8 bases left in between. Germline assignment: CDR1 MGHRA and CDR2 YSYEKL. CDR3 length: 15 residues. CDR3 DNA: TGCGCCAGCAGCCAAGAAAGGCAGGTGAACACTGAAGCTTTCTTT. Residues: CASSQERQVNTEAFF.

This chain links TRBV3-1 (or the pseudogene TRBV3-2) with TRBJ1-3, with 7 positions matching TRBD1. The CDR3 consists of 15 residues. With V trimmed by 1 base and J by 4 bases, 4 bases remained unmatched. The germline CDR1 and CDR2 sequences are LGHDT and YNNKEL (reference sequence). CDR3 DNA: TGTGCCAGCAGCCAAGGGACAGGATCCGGAAACACCATATATTTT. This sequence encodes CASSQGTGSGNTIYF.

J is TRBJ1-1 and V is TRBV18; D possibly corresponds to TRBD1 (6 bases). Trimming shortened V by 2 bases and J by 3 bases, and 13 bases separated the two germline ends. Germline V CDR1 and CDR2: KGHSH, LQKENI. The length of the CDR3 is 15 residues. The CDR3 region is CASSPRGARDTEAFF. CDR3 sequence (DNA): TGTGCCAGCTCACCAAGGGGGGCCCGGGACACTGAAGCTTTCTTT. The whole variable domain, remainder taken from reference TRBV18 and TRBJ1-1, is NAGVMQNPRHLVRRRGQEARLRCSPMKGHSHVYWYRQLPEEGLKFMVYLQKENIIDESGMPKERFSAEFPKEGPSILRIQQVVRGDSAAYFCASSPRGARDTEAFFGQGTRLTVV.

The rearrangement joins TRBV3-1 (or the pseudogene TRBV3-2) to TRBJ2-5; D gene unclear. The CDR3 consists of 15 residues. CDR1 LGHDT and CDR2 YNNKEL come from the germline V gene (reference sequence). Trimming took 6 bases from V and 2 from J, leaving 16 bases between them. The CDR3 is CASRRSGQPQETQYF. CDR3 nucleotides: TGTGCCAGCAGACGTTCCGGCCAACCTCAAGAGACCCAGTACTTC.

J is TRBJ1-2 and V is TRBV7-9; D possibly corresponds to TRBD1 (6 bases). Trimming removed 10 bases at V and 1 base at J, with 16 bases between. Germline V CDR1 and CDR2: SEHNR, FQNEAQ (reference sequence). The CDR3 loop spans 14 amino acids. CDR3 DNA: TGTGCCACCGCCACGGCAGGGGATAACTATGGCTACACCTTC. This gives the protein CATATAGDNYGYTF.

This chain connects TRBV19 to TRBJ1-1; TRBD1 might be the D (6 bases). The germline V gene has CDR1 LNHDA and CDR2 SQIVND (reference sequence). The CDR3 spans 14 residues. Trimming cost V 1 base and J 4 bases, with 10 bases left between them. CDR3 coding DNA: TGTGCCAGTAGTATAGGCGCCAGGGGCACTGAAGCTTTCTTT. Translated: CASSIGARGTEAFF.

The chain employs TRBV7-7 and TRBJ2-2, with D perhaps matching TRBD2 (5 bases). V was clipped by 5 bases and J by 6 bases, with 13 bases between them. The CDR3 totals 14 residues. Germline V lookup: CDR1 SSHAT, CDR2 FNYEAQ (reference sequence). The CDR3 here is CASSPGSRAGELFF. CDR3 bases: TGTGCCAGCAGCCCGGGATCTCGGGCCGGGGAGCTGTTTTTT.